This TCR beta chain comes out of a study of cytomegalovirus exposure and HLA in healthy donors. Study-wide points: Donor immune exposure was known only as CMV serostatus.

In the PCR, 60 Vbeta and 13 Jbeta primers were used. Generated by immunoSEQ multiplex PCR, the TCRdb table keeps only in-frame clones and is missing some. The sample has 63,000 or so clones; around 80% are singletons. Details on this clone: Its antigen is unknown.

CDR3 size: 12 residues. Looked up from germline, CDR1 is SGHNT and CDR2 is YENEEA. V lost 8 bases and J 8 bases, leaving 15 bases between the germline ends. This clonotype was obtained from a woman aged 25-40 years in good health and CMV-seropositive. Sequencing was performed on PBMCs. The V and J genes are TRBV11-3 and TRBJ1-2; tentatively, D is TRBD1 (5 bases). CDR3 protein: CASEEQVKGYTF. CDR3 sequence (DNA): TGTGCCAGCGAAGAACAGGTGAAGGGCTACACCTTC.